A selection of T cell receptor beta chains follows, all from one sample in a study of blood T cells in healthy people across ages. TCRdb recomputed calls from the 5' RACE reads with MiXCR, one row per CDR3 protein. The sample lists some 780,000 distinct CDR3 sequences, more than 55% occurring once. Sequencing input: blood. The receptors here all came from a man aged 35-49 years in good health. The CDR3 runs from the conserved cysteine through the conserved F or W. A D gene is named only where the DNA matches it firmly. A clone size is listed for some rows: how often the clone was seen (once, few, many), or a class if it is expanded.

>TRBD2|TRBJ2-3|TRBV28|.
TGTGCCAGCAGTTTACTGGGACTAGCGGGGAGCACAGATACGCAGTATTTT
CASSLLGLAGSTDTQYF
>.|TRBJ1-2|TRBV11-2|.
TGTGCCAGCAATAATTGGGGGCATGGCTACACCTTC
CASNNWGHGYTF
>TRBD1|TRBJ1-2|TRBV20-1|.
TGCAGTGCTATAAACGACAGGGTGGCCTATGGCTACACCTTC
CSAINDRVAYGYTF
>TRBD2|TRBJ2-1|TRBV4-3|.
TGCGCCAGCAGCCAAGGTAGCGGGCAAAACTACAATGAGCAGTTCTTC
CASSQGSGQNYNEQFF
>.|TRBJ2-1|TRBV6-6|once
TGTGCCAGCAGTTACTTTCCTACTTACAATGAGCAGTTCTTC
CASSYFPTYNEQFF
>.|TRBJ2-7|TRBV6-2/TRBV6-3|.
TGTGCCAGCAGTTACCCGCCATCCGAGCAGTACTTC
CASSYPPSEQYF
>TRBD1|TRBJ2-1|TRBV2|.
TGTGCCAGCAAAACCGCCGGGACAGGGTTGAATGAGCAGTTCTTC
CASKTAGTGLNEQFF
>TRBD2|TRBJ2-1|TRBV7-9|.
TGTGCCAGCAGCTTAGGTCCGGGAGGGCCGGGTCGTGATGAGCAGTTCTTC
CASSLGPGGPGRDEQFF
>.|TRBJ2-3|TRBV20-1|.
TGCAGTGCAGGGGTTGTCGGCACAGATACGCAGTATTTT
CSAGVVGTDTQYF
>.|TRBJ2-6|TRBV5-1|.
TGCGCCAGCGGGACCGCAAGCTCTGGGGCCAACGTCCTGACTTTC
CASGTASSGANVLTF
>TRBD1|TRBJ1-2|TRBV20-1|once
TGCAGTGCTAAATGGCAGGGGGTTAGCTATGGCTACACCTTC
CSAKWQGVSYGYTF
>TRBD2|TRBJ2-7|TRBV28|.
TGTGCCAGCAGTCCTCGTGGGGTAGCGGGTACCTACGAGCAGTACTTC
CASSPRGVAGTYEQYF
>.|TRBJ1-6|TRBV5-6|few
TGTGCCAGCAGCGCAACCGGGACCGCGAGCTCCTATAATTCACCCCTCCACTTT
CASSATGTASSYNSPLHF
>.|TRBJ2-7|TRBV7-2|few
TGTGCCAGCAGCTTAAACAGGGTCCGCCACGAGCAGTACTTC
CASSLNRVRHEQYF
>TRBD2|TRBJ2-3|TRBV24-1|once
TGTGCCACCAGTGCAAGCGGGGGTTTTGCAGATACGCAGTATTTT
CATSASGGFADTQYF